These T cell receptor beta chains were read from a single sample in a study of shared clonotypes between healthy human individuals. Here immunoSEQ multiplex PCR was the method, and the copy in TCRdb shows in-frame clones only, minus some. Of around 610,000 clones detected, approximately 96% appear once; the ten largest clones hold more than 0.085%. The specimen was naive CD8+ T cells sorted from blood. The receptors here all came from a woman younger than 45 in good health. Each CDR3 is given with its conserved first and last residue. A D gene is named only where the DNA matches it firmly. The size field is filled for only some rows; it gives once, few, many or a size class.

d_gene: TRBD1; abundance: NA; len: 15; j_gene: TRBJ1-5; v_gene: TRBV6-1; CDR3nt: TGTGCCAGCAGTGACGGACAGGGGAGCAATCAGCCCCAGCATTTT; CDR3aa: CASSDGQGSNQPQHF
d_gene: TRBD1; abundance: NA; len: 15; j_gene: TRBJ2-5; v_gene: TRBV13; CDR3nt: TGTGCCAGCAGCTCGGACAGGGGGGGGCAAGAGACCCAGTACTTC; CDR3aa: CASSSDRGGQETQYF
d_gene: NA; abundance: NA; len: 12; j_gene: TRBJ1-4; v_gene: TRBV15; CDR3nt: TGTGCCACCAGAGGTCTACCTGAAAAACTGTTTTTT; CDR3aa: CATRGLPEKLFF
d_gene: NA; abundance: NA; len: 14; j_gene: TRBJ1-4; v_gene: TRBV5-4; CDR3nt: TGTGCCAGCAGCTTTGCGGGACCCAATGAAAAACTGTTTTTT; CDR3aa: CASSFAGPNEKLFF
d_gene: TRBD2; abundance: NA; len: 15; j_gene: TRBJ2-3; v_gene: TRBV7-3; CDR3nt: TGTGCCAGCAGTTCGACTAGCGCCCCGGGAGATACGCAGTATTTT; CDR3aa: CASSSTSAPGDTQYF
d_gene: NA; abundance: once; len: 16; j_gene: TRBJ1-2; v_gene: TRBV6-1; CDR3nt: TGTGCCAGCAGTGAAGAGCTTACGCAGAGAAACTATGGCTACACCTTC; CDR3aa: CASSEELTQRNYGYTF
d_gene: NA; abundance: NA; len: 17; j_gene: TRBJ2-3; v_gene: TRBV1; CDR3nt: TGCACCAGCAGCCAAGACCATAGGACAGGTAGCACAGATACGCAGTATTTT; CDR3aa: CTSSQDHRTGSTDTQYF
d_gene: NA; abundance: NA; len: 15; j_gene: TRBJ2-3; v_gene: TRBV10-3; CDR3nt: TGTGCCATCAGTGAGTCGGGCGTAATCACAGATACGCAGTATTTT; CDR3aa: CAISESGVITDTQYF
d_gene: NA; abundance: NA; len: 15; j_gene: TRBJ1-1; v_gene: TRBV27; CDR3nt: TGTGCCAGCAGTCTCAGTGTGGGTAGGGGCACTGAAGCTTTCTTT; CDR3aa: CASSLSVGRGTEAFF
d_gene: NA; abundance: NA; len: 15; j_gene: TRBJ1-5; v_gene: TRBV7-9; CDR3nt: TGTGCCAGCAGCCCGCAGGGTGCGGGCAATCAGCCCCAGCATTTT; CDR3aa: CASSPQGAGNQPQHF
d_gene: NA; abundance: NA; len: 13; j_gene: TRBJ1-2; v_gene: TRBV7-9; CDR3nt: TGTGCCAGCAATCAAATATCTCACTATGGCTACACCTTC; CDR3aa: CASNQISHYGYTF
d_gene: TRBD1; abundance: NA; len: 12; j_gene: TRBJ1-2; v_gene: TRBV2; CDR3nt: TGTGCCAGACCCGGGACAGACTATGGCTACACCTTC; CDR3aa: CARPGTDYGYTF
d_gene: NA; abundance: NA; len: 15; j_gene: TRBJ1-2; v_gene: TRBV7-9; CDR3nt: TGTGCCAGCAGCTTACCTGACAGCGTGGCCTATGGCTACACCTTC; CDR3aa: CASSLPDSVAYGYTF
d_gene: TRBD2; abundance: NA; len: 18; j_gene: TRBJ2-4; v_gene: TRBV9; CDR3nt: TGTGCCAGCAGCGGCGGGACTAGCGGCCCTCTAGCCAAAAACATTCAGTACTTC; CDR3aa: CASSGGTSGPLAKNIQYF
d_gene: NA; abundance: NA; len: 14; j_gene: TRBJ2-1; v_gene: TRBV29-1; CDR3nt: TGCAGCGTTATAGCTCGGGACTCCTACAATGAGCAGTTCTTC; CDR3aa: CSVIARDSYNEQFF
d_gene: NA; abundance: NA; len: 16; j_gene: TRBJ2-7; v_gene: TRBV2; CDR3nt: TGTGCCAGCAGTGATGGGTCGCAGAGTAGCTCCTACGAGCAGTACTTC; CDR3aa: CASSDGSQSSSYEQYF
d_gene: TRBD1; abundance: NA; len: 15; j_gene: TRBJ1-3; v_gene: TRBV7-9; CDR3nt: TGTGCCAGCAGCTTGAACAGGGGGTCTGGAAACACCATATATTTT; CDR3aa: CASSLNRGSGNTIYF
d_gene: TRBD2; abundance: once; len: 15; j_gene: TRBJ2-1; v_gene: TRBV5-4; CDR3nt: TGTGCCAGCAGCCTAGGGGCGGGAGAGGGGAATGAGCAGTTCTTC; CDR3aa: CASSLGAGEGNEQFF
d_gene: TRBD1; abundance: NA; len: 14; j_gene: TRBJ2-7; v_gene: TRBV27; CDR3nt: TGTGCCAGCAGTTTGGGCAGGGGGCCCCACGAGCAGTACTTC; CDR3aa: CASSLGRGPHEQYF
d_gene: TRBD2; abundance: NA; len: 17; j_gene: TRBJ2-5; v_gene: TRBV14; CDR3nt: TGTGCCAGCAGCCAAGATCTTGGGCTAGCGGGAAGAGAGACCCAGTACTTC; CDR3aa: CASSQDLGLAGRETQYF
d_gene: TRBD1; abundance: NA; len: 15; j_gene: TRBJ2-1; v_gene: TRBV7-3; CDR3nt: TGTGCCAGCAGTCCAGACACAGGGGTTTGGGATGAGCAGTTCTTC; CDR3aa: CASSPDTGVWDEQFF
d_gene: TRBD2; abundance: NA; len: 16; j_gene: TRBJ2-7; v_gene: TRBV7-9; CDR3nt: TGTGCCAGCAGCTTAGCGCTCGGGACTAGCGGTTACGAGCAGTACTTC; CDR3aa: CASSLALGTSGYEQYF
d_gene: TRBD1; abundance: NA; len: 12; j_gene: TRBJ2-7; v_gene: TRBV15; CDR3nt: TGTGCCACCAGCTCACAGGGGGACGAGCAGTACTTC; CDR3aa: CATSSQGDEQYF
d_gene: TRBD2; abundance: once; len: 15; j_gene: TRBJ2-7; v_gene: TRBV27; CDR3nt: TGTGCCAGCAGTACGACTAGCCCTATCTGGGACGAGCAGTACTTC; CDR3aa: CASSTTSPIWDEQYF
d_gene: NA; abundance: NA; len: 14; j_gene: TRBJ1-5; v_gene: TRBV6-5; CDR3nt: TGTGCCAGCAGTTACTCACCTGGCAATCAGCCCCAGCATTTT; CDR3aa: CASSYSPGNQPQHF
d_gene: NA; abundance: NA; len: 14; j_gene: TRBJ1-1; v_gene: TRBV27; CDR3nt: TGTGCCAGCAGTTTTTCGGGCAGCCACACTGAAGCTTTCTTT; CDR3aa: CASSFSGSHTEAFF
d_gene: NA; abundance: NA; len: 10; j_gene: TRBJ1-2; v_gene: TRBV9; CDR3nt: TGTGCCAGCAGCGGACGAGGCTACACCTTC; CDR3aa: CASSGRGYTF
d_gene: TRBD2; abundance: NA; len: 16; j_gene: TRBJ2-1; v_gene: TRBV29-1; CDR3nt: TGCAGCGTTGAAGGGCTAGCTAGCGGGAGTGTCCATGAGCAGTTCTTC; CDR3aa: CSVEGLASGSVHEQFF
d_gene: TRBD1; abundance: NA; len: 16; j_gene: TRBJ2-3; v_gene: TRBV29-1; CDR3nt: TGCAGCGTTGAATGGCGGGACAGGGAGGCGACAGATACGCAGTATTTT; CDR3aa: CSVEWRDREATDTQYF
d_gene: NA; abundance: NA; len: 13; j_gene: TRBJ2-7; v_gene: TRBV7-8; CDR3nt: TGTGCCAGCCGAGGACAAGATTTCTACGAGCAGTACTTC; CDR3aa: CASRGQDFYEQYF
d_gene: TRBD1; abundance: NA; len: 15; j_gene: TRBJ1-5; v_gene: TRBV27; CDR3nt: TGTGCCAGCAGTCCTGGGACAGGGGTAGGGCAGCCCCAGCATTTT; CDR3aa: CASSPGTGVGQPQHF
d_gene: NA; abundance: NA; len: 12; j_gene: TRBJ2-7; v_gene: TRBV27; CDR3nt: TGTGCCAGCAGGGGGGGGGCCAACGAGCAGTACTTC; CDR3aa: CASRGGANEQYF
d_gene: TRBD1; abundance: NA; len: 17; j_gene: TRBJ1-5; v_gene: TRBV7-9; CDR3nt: TGTGCCAGCAGCACCTCCCACGGACAGGGAGGCAATCAGCCCCAGCATTTT; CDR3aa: CASSTSHGQGGNQPQHF
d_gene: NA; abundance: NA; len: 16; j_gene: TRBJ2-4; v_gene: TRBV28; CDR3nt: TGTGCCAGCAGTTATGCTTACGGGAGAATGGAAAACATTCAGTACTTC; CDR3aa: CASSYAYGRMENIQYF
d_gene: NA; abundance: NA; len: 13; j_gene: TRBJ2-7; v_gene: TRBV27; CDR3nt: TGTGCCAGCAGGTCTCTTGGCTCTTACGAGCAGTACTTC; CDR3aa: CASRSLGSYEQYF
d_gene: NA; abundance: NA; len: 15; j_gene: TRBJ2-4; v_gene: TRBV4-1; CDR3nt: TGCGCCAGCAGCCAAGTTAGGGGAGCCAAAAACATTCAGTACTTC; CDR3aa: CASSQVRGAKNIQYF
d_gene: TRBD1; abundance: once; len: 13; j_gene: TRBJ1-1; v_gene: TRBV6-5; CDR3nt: TGTGCCAGCACTCACAGGGGTAGCGCTGAAGCTTTCTTT; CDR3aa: CASTHRGSAEAFF
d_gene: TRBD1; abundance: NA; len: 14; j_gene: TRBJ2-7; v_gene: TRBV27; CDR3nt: TGTGCCAGCAGTTTATCGGGCAGGGGGTACGAGCAGTACTTC; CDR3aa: CASSLSGRGYEQYF
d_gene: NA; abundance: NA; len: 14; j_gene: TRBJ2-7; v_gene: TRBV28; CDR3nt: TGTGCCAGCAGTTTGCAGGGATTGGACTACGAGCAGTACTTC; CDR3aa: CASSLQGLDYEQYF
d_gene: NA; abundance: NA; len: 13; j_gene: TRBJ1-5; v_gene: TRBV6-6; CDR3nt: TGTGCCAGCAGCTCTGGGAGCAATCAGCCCCAGCATTTT; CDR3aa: CASSSGSNQPQHF
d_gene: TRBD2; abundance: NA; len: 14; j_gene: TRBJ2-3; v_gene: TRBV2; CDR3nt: TGTGCCAGCAACCCCGCGGGAGGTACAGATACGCAGTATTTT; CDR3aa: CASNPAGGTDTQYF
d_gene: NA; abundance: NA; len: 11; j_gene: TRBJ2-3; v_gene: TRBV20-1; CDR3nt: TGCAGTGCCAGAAGGGGTAATACGCAGTATTTT; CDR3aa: CSARRGNTQYF
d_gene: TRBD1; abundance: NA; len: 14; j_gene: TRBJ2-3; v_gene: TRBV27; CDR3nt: TGTGCCAGCAGTTATCGACAGGGGTCGAATACGCAGTATTTT; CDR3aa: CASSYRQGSNTQYF
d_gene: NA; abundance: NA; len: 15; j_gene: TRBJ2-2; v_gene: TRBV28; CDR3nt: TGTGCCAGCAGTTTATCTGTTATGGGGTTGAGGGAGCTGTTTTTT; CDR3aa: CASSLSVMGLRELFF
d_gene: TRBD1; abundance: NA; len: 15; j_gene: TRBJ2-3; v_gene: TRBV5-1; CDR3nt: TGCGCCAGCAGCTTGAGGGACAGAGGCACAGATACGCAGTATTTT; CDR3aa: CASSLRDRGTDTQYF
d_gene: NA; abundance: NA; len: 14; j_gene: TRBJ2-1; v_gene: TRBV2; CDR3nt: TGTGCCGCAGCAGCGCAGCGGAGGGGGAATGAGCAGTTCTTC; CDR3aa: CAAAAQRRGNEQFF
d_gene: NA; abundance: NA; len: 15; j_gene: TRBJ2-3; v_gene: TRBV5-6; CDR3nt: TGTGCCAGCAGCAACCCGGGACGGAGCACAGATACGCAGTATTTT; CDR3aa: CASSNPGRSTDTQYF
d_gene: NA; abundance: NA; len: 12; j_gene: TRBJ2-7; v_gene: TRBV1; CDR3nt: TGCACCAGCAGCCAAGAAGACTACGAGCAGTACTTC; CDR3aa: CTSSQEDYEQYF
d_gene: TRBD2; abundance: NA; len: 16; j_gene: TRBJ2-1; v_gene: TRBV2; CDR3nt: TGTGCCAGCACGATTAGCGGGAGGGGGTTATACAATGAGCAGTTCTTC; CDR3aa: CASTISGRGLYNEQFF
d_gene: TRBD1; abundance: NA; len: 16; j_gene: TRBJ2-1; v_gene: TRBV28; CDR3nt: TGTGCCAGCAGTTTCTCCCCGGGACAGGGGTACAATGAGCAGTTCTTC; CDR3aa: CASSFSPGQGYNEQFF
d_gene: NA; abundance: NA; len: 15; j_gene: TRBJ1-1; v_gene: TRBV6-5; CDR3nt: TGTGCCAGCAGTTACGGATTCGGAGGCTCCACTGAAGCTTTCTTT; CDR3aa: CASSYGFGGSTEAFF
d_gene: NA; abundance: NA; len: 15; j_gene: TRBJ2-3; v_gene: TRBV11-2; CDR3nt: TGTGCCAGCAGCCCCCCGGGACGGGTCACAGATACGCAGTATTTT; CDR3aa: CASSPPGRVTDTQYF
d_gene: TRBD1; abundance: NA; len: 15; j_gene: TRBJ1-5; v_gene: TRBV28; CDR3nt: TGTGCCAGCAGCCTTACAGGGGGCGGGAATCAGCCCCAGCATTTT; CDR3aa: CASSLTGGGNQPQHF
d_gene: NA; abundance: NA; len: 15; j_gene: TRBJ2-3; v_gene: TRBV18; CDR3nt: TGTGCCAGCTCACCCACCCCGAGCGACACAGATACGCAGTATTTT; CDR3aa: CASSPTPSDTDTQYF
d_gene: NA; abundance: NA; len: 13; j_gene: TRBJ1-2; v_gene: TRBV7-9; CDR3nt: TGTGCCAGCAGCGAAGCAGTTCTCTATGGCTACACCTTC; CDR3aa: CASSEAVLYGYTF
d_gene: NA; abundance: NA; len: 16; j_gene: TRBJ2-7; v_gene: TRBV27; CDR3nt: TGTGCCAGCAGTTTATTTCGGGGCTCAAGCTCCTACGAGCAGTACTTC; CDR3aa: CASSLFRGSSSYEQYF
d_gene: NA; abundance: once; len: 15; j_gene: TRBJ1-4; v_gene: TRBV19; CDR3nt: TGTGCCAGTACTACAATGGAGGGTCCTAATGAAAAACTGTTTTTT; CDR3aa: CASTTMEGPNEKLFF
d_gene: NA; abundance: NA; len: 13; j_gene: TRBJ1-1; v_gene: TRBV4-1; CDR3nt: TGCGCCAGCAGCCAGGCCGTTCGAACTGAAGCTTTCTTT; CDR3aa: CASSQAVRTEAFF